The clone carrying this T cell receptor (beta chain) turned up a few times. The antigen is not known. MiXCR was run by TCRdb on the reads, yielding one entry per CDR3 protein. The sample has about a million distinct CDR3 sequences, approximately 32% seen once. Trimming removed 3 bases from V and 8 bases from J, with 20 bases in between. Germline loops: CDR1 SGHNT, CDR2 YYREEE (reference sequence). This CDR3 region has 15 residues. This entry comes from a study of T cell repertoires in cytomegalovirus infection. The chain couples TRBV5-4 to TRBJ1-1; TRBD1 might be the D (5 bases). This receptor was obtained from a human donor in good health (CMV status not recorded). Some clones in this sample may be carry-over from other donors' samples. Source: cultured CD8+ T cells from PBMCs, taken from culture after CMV antigen stimulation. CDR3 DNA sequence: TGTGCCAGCAGCTCGTCGGGACTAGGGCGCGGGGAAGCTTTCTTT. This sequence encodes CASSSSGLGRGEAFF.